A single sample is the source of the 25 T cell receptor beta chains below, sequenced in a study of T-cell memory formation after mild COVID-19. TCRdb independently ran MiXCR on the 5' RACE reads; one entry per CDR3 protein. The table shows 150,000 to 200,000 distinct CDR3 sequences, with about 15% occurring only once. The specimen was PBMCs or a T cell subset sorted from them (not recorded which). These receptors came from an adult woman who had mild COVID-19 (a few samples of this study predate the infection). Cell type and time point are not known.

This clonotype has ten or more counts. The rearrangement joins TRBV5-1 to TRBJ1-2, with D maybe TRBD1 (5 bases). The CDR3 is 12 amino acids. Per the germline V gene, CDR1 is SGHRS and CDR2 is YFSETQ. Trimming removed 5 bases at V and 8 bases at J, with 13 bases between. CDR3 coding DNA: TGCGCCAGCAGTCCCCAGGGTCGCGGCTACACCTTC. It is translated as CASSPQGRGYTF.

The gene calls are TRBV24-1 and TRBJ2-2; 9 positions match TRBD2. Trimming took 1 base from V and 3 from J; bases not matched to a gene: 20. Germline values: CDR1 KGHDR, CDR2 SFDVKD. This CDR3 comprises 22 residues. The CDR3 sequence: CATSDLTPELAGEIPYTGELFF. The CDR3 DNA reads as TGTGCCACCAGTGATTTAACCCCCGAGTTAGCGGGGGAGATACCCTACACCGGGGAGCTGTTTTTT.

The chain combines TRBV4-2 with TRBJ1-1; 9 bases are shared with TRBD1. V dropped 5 bases and J dropped 3; count of bases not matched to a gene: 4. The CDR3 contains 14 residues. Germline values: CDR1 LGHNA, CDR2 YNFKEQ. The CDR3, as DNA: TGTGCCAGCAGCACAGGGGGCGCTGACACTGAAGCTTTCTTT. Translated: CASSTGGADTEAFF.

This clonotype was seen more than once but under ten times. This chain links TRBV5-1 with TRBJ2-5; D gene ambiguous. V lost 1 base to trimming and J lost 5 bases, with 9 bases between them. The germline V gene has CDR1 SGHRS and CDR2 YFSETQ. There are 13 residues in the CDR3. Here the CDR3 DNA reads TGCGCCAGCAGCTTGACGGTTGTGGAGACCCAGTACTTC. The encoded protein is CASSLTVVETQYF.

This clonotype was seen only a few times. The gene calls are TRBV18 and TRBJ2-1, with 7 bases identical to TRBD2. CDR1 and CDR2 from the germline V gene are KGHSH and LQKENI. V lost 3 bases to trimming and J lost 0 bases; unmatched junction nucleotides: 2. There are 15 residues in the CDR3. CDR3 sequence reads: CASSPRGDSYNEQFF. The CDR3 DNA reads as TGTGCCAGCTCACCCCGGGGGGACTCCTACAATGAGCAGTTCTTC.

This clonotype was counted a few times. V usage is TRBV6-5 and J usage is TRBJ1-4, with D uncertain. V was shortened by 2 bases and J by 5 bases, with 9 bases between the two germline ends. This CDR3 comprises 14 residues. Germline V gene data show CDR1 as MNHEY and CDR2 as SVGAGI. The CDR3 sequence: CASSYEPGNEKLFF. The CDR3 DNA is TGTGCCAGCAGTTACGAGCCGGGAAATGAAAAACTGTTTTTT.

This clonotype has more than one count but fewer than ten. The chain carries TRBV9 and TRBJ2-2; D is unclear. CDR1 and CDR2 (germline): SGDLS, YYNGEE. CDR3 length equals 12 residues. V lost 3 bases and J lost 5, with 5 bases in between. CDR3 loop: CASSGGTGELFF. As DNA, the CDR3 is TGTGCCAGCAGCGGAGGAACCGGGGAGCTGTTTTTT.

The chain has TRBV20-1 and TRBJ2-2, with D possibly being TRBD1 or TRBD2 (5 bases each). V lost 5 bases to trimming and J lost 4 bases, with 20 bases between them. This CDR3 has 16 residues. Germline V gene sequence: CDR1 DFQATT, CDR2 SNEGSKA (reference sequence). The CDR3 region is CSAAKGTGPGTGELFF. DNA of the CDR3: TGCAGTGCTGCAAAAGGGACGGGCCCGGGCACCGGGGAGCTGTTTTTT.

V is TRBV27 and J is TRBJ2-7, with 10 nucleotides matching TRBD1. Germline V CDR1 and CDR2: MNHEY, SMNVEV (reference sequence). Trimming at V came to 0 bases and at J to 1 base, leaving 3 bases not matched to a gene. The CDR3 consists of 16 residues. The CDR3 DNA follows: TGTGCCAGCAGTTTATCGGGGGGACAGGGGTCCTACGAGCAGTACTTC. Amino acids: CASSLSGGQGSYEQYF.

The genes are TRBV6-1 and TRBJ2-3; 10 nucleotides agree with TRBD2. This CDR3 contains 18 residues. Trimming cost V 0 bases and J 1 base; bases outside gene matches: 7. In germline, CDR1 is MNHNS, CDR2 SASEGT. The CDR3 sequence: CASSEAPTLAGGTDTQYF. DNA of the CDR3: TGTGCCAGCAGTGAAGCACCGACGCTAGCGGGGGGCACAGATACGCAGTATTTT.

This clonotype was found a few times. This chain links TRBV5-5 with TRBJ2-5; D is uncertain. The V and J ends lost 2 bases and 0 bases respectively, with 8 bases between them. The germline gives CDR1 SGHKS, CDR2 YYEKEE (reference sequence). The CDR3 extends over 14 amino acids. CDR3 protein: CASSFGLYQETQYF. For the CDR3, the DNA is TGTGCCAGCAGCTTCGGCTTGTACCAAGAGACCCAGTACTTC.

This chain uses TRBV11-3 with TRBJ2-7; D is ambiguous. The length of the CDR3 is 13 residues. Germline values: CDR1 SGHNT, CDR2 YENEEA. The V end was cut by 4 bases, the J end by 5 bases, with 12 bases between. The CDR3 coding sequence is TGTGCCAGCAGCTCCGTTGAGTCCCACGAGCAGTACTTC. Amino acid sequence: CASSSVESHEQYF.

This sequence joins TRBV7-2 and TRBJ2-1; no firm D call. Trimming removed 1 base at V and 11 bases at J, with 6 bases between. The CDR3 contains 11 residues. Looked up from germline, CDR1 is SGHTA and CDR2 is FQGNSA. As DNA, the CDR3 is TGTGCCAGCAGCTTAGAATTTAAGCAGTTCTTC. Translation gives CASSLEFKQFF.

This clonotype was seen a few times. The J gene is TRBJ1-1, the V gene TRBV30; D is ambiguous. Trimming shortened V by 7 bases and J by 4 bases, and 13 bases separated the two germline ends. The CDR3 is 12 amino acids. The germline CDR1 and CDR2 sequences are GTSNPN and SVGIG (reference sequence). Here the CDR3 reads CALQITGTEAFF. The CDR3 DNA sequence: TGTGCCTTACAGATAACGGGCACTGAAGCTTTCTTT.

The J gene is TRBJ2-1, the V gene TRBV15; 10 nucleotides match TRBD2. The germline V gene encodes CDR1 LNHNV and CDR2 YYDKDF (reference sequence). The length of the CDR3 is 15 residues. J lost 2 bases, V lost 9 bases, and 7 bases had no gene match. CDR3 sequence reads: CATSRSGRAYNEQFF. CDR3 in DNA: TGTGCCACGAGCCGAAGCGGGAGGGCCTACAATGAGCAGTTCTTC.

This clonotype appeared a few times. V gene TRBV7-3 combines with J gene TRBJ2-3; D perhaps matches TRBD1 (5 bases). This CDR3 comprises 16 residues. CDR1 is SGHTA, CDR2 FQGTGA, per germline. Trimming took off 0 bases at V and 2 bases at J, with 12 bases between the two ends. The CDR3 nucleotides read TGTGCCAGCAGCTTAACGGCAGGACATCTCACAGATACGCAGTATTTT. Encoded protein: CASSLTAGHLTDTQYF.

This clonotype came up a few times. V gene TRBV12-3 or TRBV12-4 combines with J gene TRBJ2-7; no clear D gene. V shed 6 bases and J shed 6 bases, with 6 bases lying between them. The CDR3 contains 10 residues. Here the CDR3 reads CASRRCEQYF. The DNA for the CDR3 is TGTGCCAGCAGACGCTGCGAGCAGTACTTC.

This clonotype has at least ten counts. The chain couples TRBV10-3 to TRBJ1-1, with D possibly TRBD1 on 5 matching bases. Trimming took off 0 bases at V and 4 bases at J, with 6 bases between the two ends. This CDR3 is built from 13 residues. Germline loops: CDR1 ENHRY, CDR2 SYGVKD. The CDR3 bases are TGTGCCATCAGTGAGTCCGGGGGCACTGAAGCTTTCTTT. Protein: CAISESGGTEAFF.

CDR3: CASGLGNYGYTF. Written as DNA, the CDR3 is TGTGCCAGCGGGCTCGGCAACTATGGCTACACCTTC. V gene TRBV7-9 combines with J gene TRBJ1-2; no definite D call. V lost 8 bases and J lost 2, with 9 bases in between. From germline, CDR1 is SEHNR and CDR2 FQNEAQ (reference sequence). The CDR3 is 12 amino acids.

The chain couples TRBV9 to TRBJ2-5; D could derive from TRBD1 or TRBD2 (5 bases each). This CDR3 contains 15 residues. The V end was cut by 1 base, the J end by 5 bases, with 15 bases between. Germline-derived CDR1 and CDR2 are SGDLS and YYNGEE. The CDR3 spells CASSVTPGPRETQYF. For the CDR3, the DNA is TGTGCCAGCAGCGTAACCCCGGGACCTCGGGAGACCCAGTACTTC.

The chain joins TRBV20-1 to TRBJ2-5, with D possibly being TRBD2 (6 bases). Germline V gene lookup returns CDR1 DFQATT and CDR2 SNEGSKA (reference sequence). V was cut by 0 bases and J by 4 bases, with 12 bases left in between. The CDR3 contains 14 residues. CDR3 region: CSARDLIAVETQYF. For the CDR3, the DNA is TGCAGTGCTAGAGATCTGATAGCGGTAGAGACCCAGTACTTC.

The J gene is TRBJ2-3, the V gene TRBV2, with 13 bases identical to TRBD2. Germline V CDR1 and CDR2: SNHLY, FYNNEI. The CDR3 covers 17 residues. The V and J ends lost 5 bases and 2 bases, in that order; junction bases with no gene match: 7. The CDR3 nucleotides are TGTGCCAGCAGTTTCCGACTAGCGGGGGGACCCACAGATACGCAGTATTTT. Residues: CASSFRLAGGPTDTQYF.

The chain employs TRBV4-2 and TRBJ1-1; D gene unclear. V lost 0 bases and J lost 0, with 11 bases in between. The CDR3 extends over 16 amino acids. Germline V gene data show CDR1 as LGHNA and CDR2 as YNFKEQ. CDR3 sequence reads: CASSQDESQLNTEAFF. The CDR3 DNA follows: TGTGCCAGCAGCCAAGATGAGTCCCAGCTGAACACTGAAGCTTTCTTT.

J is TRBJ2-2 and V is TRBV7-3; 9 bases line up with TRBD2. J lost 4 bases, V lost 2 bases, and 11 bases had no gene match. Germline-derived CDR1 and CDR2 are SGHTA and FQGTGA. This CDR3 region has 18 residues. CDR3 protein: CASSLAPSGGMGTGELFF. CDR3 nucleotide sequence: TGTGCCAGCAGCTTAGCCCCCAGCGGGGGGATGGGCACCGGGGAGCTGTTTTTT.

The chain uses TRBV11-2 and TRBJ2-2; no definite D call. CDR3 length: 14 amino acids. Germline CDR1 and CDR2: SGHAT and FQNNGV. With 4 bases removed from V and 3 bases from J, the gap between germline ends came to 9 bases. CDR3 protein: CASSSGPYTGELFF. The DNA of the CDR3 is TGTGCCAGCAGCTCCGGGCCCTACACCGGGGAGCTGTTTTTT.